Presented here are 20 T cell receptor beta chains from one specimen sequenced in a study of T cell repertoires in cytomegalovirus infection. Which antigens these TCRs recognize remains unknown. TCRdb called the reads again in MiXCR, with one record for every CDR3 protein. The sample has a few hundred thousand distinct CDR3 sequences; roughly 42% are singletons. Material: cultured PBMCs, obtained from culture after CMV antigen stimulation. The receptor set was obtained from a human donor in good health (CMV status not recorded). Some clones in this sample may be carry-over from other donors' samples.

Many counts were recorded for this clonotype. This sequence joins TRBV10-3 and TRBJ2-3; 7 nucleotides align to TRBD1. CDR3 size: 14 residues. Germline CDR1 ENHRY, CDR2 SYGVKD. J lost 3 bases, V lost 4 bases, and 4 bases had no gene match. CDR3: CAISGGQTTDTQYF. CDR3 in DNA: TGTGCCATCAGTGGGGGACAGACTACAGATACGCAGTATTTT.

There are a few counts of this clonotype. The chain uses TRBV5-4 and TRBJ2-3; no firm D call. This CDR3 has 13 residues. V dropped 3 bases and J dropped 6 bases, with 11 bases sitting between them. Germline values: CDR1 SGHNT, CDR2 YYREEE (reference sequence). This chain's CDR3 is CASSSGDLDTQYF. The CDR3 DNA sequence: TGTGCCAGCAGCTCTGGCGACTTGGATACGCAGTATTTT.

This chain joins TRBV12-3 or TRBV12-4 and TRBJ2-1, with 12 bases identical to TRBD2. The CDR3 runs to 15 residues. Unmatched junction bases numbered 7, after V lost 5 bases and J lost 8 bases. The CDR3 DNA follows: TGTGCCAGCAGTCCGACTAGCGGGAGTCCTGATGAGCAGTTCTTC. It encodes CASSPTSGSPDEQFF.

The chain employs TRBV12-3 or TRBV12-4 and TRBJ1-1; D ambiguous. This CDR3 region has 11 residues. The germline V and J ends were trimmed by 6 bases and 7 bases, with 9 bases remaining between them. The CDR3 DNA reads as TGTGCCAGCAGCTATCTCAATGAAGCTTTCTTT. Protein product: CASSYLNEAFF.

This clonotype appeared once. V gene TRBV7-8 combines with J gene TRBJ2-3; weak D call: TRBD2 (6 bases). Trimming pared 2 bases from V and 8 bases from J, leaving 11 bases between. The CDR3 extends over 13 amino acids. Germline CDR1 and CDR2: SGHVS and FQNEAQ. This CDR3 reads CASSLRREGTQYF. The CDR3 DNA is TGTGCCAGCAGCTTAAGGCGGGAAGGTACGCAGTATTTT.

J is TRBJ2-3 and V is TRBV12-3 or TRBV12-4; D not certain. The CDR3 has 13 amino acids. The V end was cut by 3 bases, the J end by 4 bases, with 8 bases between. The CDR3 region is CASSFNPPDTQYF. The CDR3, as DNA: TGTGCCAGCAGTTTTAATCCTCCAGATACGCAGTATTTT.

The chain employs TRBV2 and TRBJ2-5; 12 bases are a match to TRBD2. Looked up from germline, CDR1 is SNHLY and CDR2 is FYNNEI. The CDR3 has 14 residues. J gave up 4 bases and V 5 bases, and 2 bases lay outside the gene matches. This CDR3 reads CASSPSGRAETQYF. CDR3 sequence (DNA): TGTGCCAGCAGTCCTAGCGGGAGGGCAGAGACCCAGTACTTC.

This clonotype was observed a few times. The chain couples TRBV7-2 to TRBJ2-5; D may be TRBD1 or TRBD2 (5 bases each). CDR3 length: 15 amino acids. Germline V gene sequence: CDR1 SGHTA, CDR2 FQGNSA. V was clipped by 1 base and J by 5 bases, with 14 bases between them. CDR3 sequence: CASSLEGSGGETQYF. The CDR3 coding sequence is TGTGCCAGCAGCTTAGAGGGGTCTGGGGGTGAGACCCAGTACTTC.

This clonotype was observed a few times. The chain employs TRBV5-4 and TRBJ2-3; D remains ambiguous. This CDR3 region has 13 residues. Trimming cost V 1 base and J 2 bases, with 5 bases left between them. Germline V gene sequence: CDR1 SGHNT, CDR2 YYREEE (reference sequence). CDR3: CASSLWDTDTQYF. DNA for the CDR3: TGTGCCAGCAGCTTGTGGGACACAGATACGCAGTATTTT.

This chain uses TRBV10-3 with TRBJ1-2; possible D gene TRBD1, 5 bases. This CDR3 region has 14 residues. CDR1 and CDR2 (germline): ENHRY, SYGVKD. Deletions cut 5 bases from V and 2 bases from J, with 12 bases between. In DNA form, the CDR3 reads TGTGCCATCAGTTGGGACCTTAGGAACTATGGCTACACCTTC. As protein: CAISWDLRNYGYTF.

The CDR3: CASSPRGLGLNTEAFF. In DNA, the CDR3 is TGTGCCAGCTCACCTCGAGGATTGGGGTTGAACACTGAAGCTTTCTTT. The rearrangement links TRBV18 to TRBJ1-1; the D is unclear. This CDR3 is built from 16 residues. The germline V gene encodes CDR1 KGHSH and CDR2 LQKENI. V was cut by 3 bases and J by 0 bases, with 14 bases left in between.

This clonotype was counted a few times. V is TRBV7-2 and J is TRBJ2-3; 9 nucleotides align to TRBD2. The CDR3 loop spans 16 amino acids. CDR1 is SGHTA, CDR2 FQGNSA, per germline. Germline trimming cut 2 bases from V and 0 bases from J; bases unmatched to any gene: 3. This CDR3 reads CASSLNLAGSTDTQYF. In DNA form, the CDR3 reads TGTGCCAGCAGCTTAAATCTAGCGGGAAGCACAGATACGCAGTATTTT. The variable domain in full, completed from reference TRBV7-2 and TRBJ2-3, reads GAGVSQSPSNKVTEKGKDVELRCDPISGHTALYWYRQSLGQGLEFLIYFQGNSAPDKSGLPSDRFSAERTGGSVSTLTIQRTQQEDSAVYLCASSLNLAGSTDTQYFGPGTRLTVL.

The chain joins TRBV9 to TRBJ2-1, with TRBD2 matching 11 bases. This CDR3 is 18 amino acids long. Germline assignment: CDR1 SGDLS and CDR2 YYNGEE. Trimming took 5 bases from V and 0 from J; bases not matched to a gene: 10. CDR3 bases: TGTGCCAGCAGTCTGTCCGGGACTAGCGGTAGCTCCTACAATGAGCAGTTCTTC. Translating gives CASSLSGTSGSSYNEQFF.

V is TRBV2 and J is TRBJ1-5; D remains ambiguous. The CDR3 is made up of 15 amino acids. Looked up from germline, CDR1 is SNHLY and CDR2 is FYNNEI. Deletions cut 3 bases from V and 0 bases from J, with 9 bases between. The CDR3 loop is CASSEVGYSNQPQHF. CDR3 in DNA: TGTGCCAGCAGTGAGGTGGGGTATAGCAATCAGCCCCAGCATTTT.

This clonotype was found many times. The rearrangement uses TRBV7-8 and TRBJ1-6, with no clear D. Between the trimmed V and J ends, which lost 2 bases and 5 bases, there was a span of 13 bases. This CDR3 has 16 amino acids. Germline CDR1 is SGHVS and CDR2 is FQNEAQ. The CDR3 bases are TGTGCCAGCAGCTTACAAATACCGGCGGATAATTCACCCCTCCACTTT. It is translated as CASSLQIPADNSPLHF.

The DNA of the CDR3 is TGTGCCAGCAGCAACGGAAACCAAGAGACCCAGTACTTC. It codes for CASSNGNQETQYF. The chain employs TRBV7-9 and TRBJ2-5; D call uncertain. The CDR3 has 13 amino acids. Germline values: CDR1 SEHNR, CDR2 FQNEAQ (reference sequence). The ends were cut back, 5 bases at V and 0 bases at J, with 7 bases in the middle.

This clonotype was counted a single time. The rearrangement joins TRBV4-1 to TRBJ2-2; D uncertain. CDR1 and CDR2 from the germline V gene are MGHRA and YSYEKL. This CDR3 is 16 amino acids long. With 4 bases removed from V and 1 base from J, the gap between germline ends came to 13 bases. In nucleotides, the CDR3 is TGCGCCAGCAGCCTAGGTACCGACCAGAACACCGGGGAGCTGTTTTTT. Residues: CASSLGTDQNTGELFF.

V gene TRBV20-1 combines with J gene TRBJ2-4; the D gene is possibly TRBD2 (5 bases). With 8 bases removed from V and 1 base from J, the gap between germline ends came to 15 bases. Germline CDR1 DFQATT, CDR2 SNEGSKA (reference sequence). The CDR3 has 14 amino acids. The CDR3 reads CSTGKAWAKNIQYF. The CDR3 bases are TGCAGTACCGGGAAGGCGTGGGCCAAAAACATTCAGTACTTC.

CDR3 sequence (DNA): TGTGCCATCAGTGATGGACCCCTAACGCAGTATTTT. It is translated as CAISDGPLTQYF. The chain joins TRBV10-3 to TRBJ2-3, with D unclear. Per the germline V gene, CDR1 is ENHRY and CDR2 is SYGVKD. There are 12 residues in the CDR3. Between the trimmed V and J ends, which lost 3 bases and 9 bases, there was a span of 10 bases.

This chain links TRBV19 with TRBJ1-5; weak D call: TRBD1 (5 bases). CDR3 length: 14 amino acids. Germline V gene data show CDR1 as LNHDA and CDR2 as SQIVND (reference sequence). The germline V and J ends were trimmed by 3 bases and 9 bases, with 15 bases remaining between them. The CDR3 nucleotides read TGTGCCAGTAGTATCTTCGGCAGGGCTGGGCCCCAGCATTTT. Translating it yields CASSIFGRAGPQHF. The full variable domain, in which reference TRBV19 and TRBJ1-5 provide the parts outside the CDR3, is DGGITQSPKYLFRKEGQNVTLSCEQNLNHDAMYWYRQDPGQGLRLIYYSQIVNDFQKGDIAEGYSVSREKKESFPLTVTSAQKNPTAFYLCASSIFGRAGPQHFGDGTRLSIL.